Included here is one T cell receptor beta chain sequence, with context. Its cognate antigen has yet to be identified. Within one base of it there is no much larger clone, and no base qualities were kept. The collaborating institutions used their own protocols to collect whole blood in K2EDTA tubes. For TCRbeta analysis, collaborators shipped samples as frozen whole blood, isolated PBMCs, or DNA extracted from either of those sample types. The data are from a study of blood T cell repertoires in COVID-19 (dated by TCRdb to about 2020). For context, the study as a whole: Samples covering the acute and convalescent phases of COVID-19 were provided by collaborators in the United States, Italy and Spain. Where available, HLA class I and class II types were taken from metadata supplied by the sample provider and were not determined by assay-based typing. The prospective study material was composed of cDNA or gDNA derived from T cells, B-cell-depleted T cells, or PBMCs. A freely available public database, intended as a resource for researchers studying the immune response to SARS-CoV-2, is where the repertoires were released. Samples came from the ongoing ImmuneRACE study (first 160 participants) plus 1,254 subjects from 6 global collaborators. A de-identified subject ID, COVID-19 status, age in years and sex were almost always included in the sample metadata. The dataset comprised deeply sampled blood TCRbeta repertoires from subjects exposed to, actively infected with, or recovered from COVID-19.

TCRbeta CDR3 regions were amplified from genomic DNA by means of the immunoSEQ Assay, a bias-controlled multiplex PCR. Per the authors' processing: Within the assay, amplification of reference gene primers was used to estimate how many nucleated cells each sample contained. To quantify the absolute abundance of each unique TCRbeta CDR3 rearrangement, sequence reads were collapsed and filtered. For each sample, productive Simpson clonality was calculated as the square root of Simpson's diversity index over productive rearrangements. In TCRdb, the immuneACCESS table is reduced to in-frame sequences with V and J assigned. These tables do not hold every clone; where another copy was compared, an unresolved V gene accounts for under half, and the others remain unexplained. Clonal size and the V and J genes are those of that table, whereas D and trimming came from the DNA. Across this sample there are 150,000 to 200,000 clones, with about 81% seen only once. The top ten clonotypes cover roughly 19% of the sample.

From its cysteine to its phenylalanine, the CDR3 spans 15 amino acids. Only CDR3 DNA remains: 45 bases, in frame from the first base. CDR1 and CDR2, looked up from the germline V gene, are SGHVS and FNYEAQ. V is pruned by 4 bases and J by 6 bases, leaving 9 bases of the junction without a gene match. What the work shows at the level of the full study, not this receptor alone: The quantity of clinical and demographic metadata differed by source and by participant and was supplied without curation.

This receptor was identified in an elderly woman with acute or convalescent COVID-19. The sequencing input was peripheral blood. Recombination joined TRBV7-6 with TRBJ1-2, and 9 bases in between align with TRBD1. The DNA sequence follows: TGTGCCAGCAGCTCAGGACAGGGGCCCCGCGATGGCTACACCTTC. Its translation is CASSSGQGPRDGYTF.